This is a list of T cell receptor beta chains from one sample in a study of blood T cell repertoires in COVID-19. Generated by immunoSEQ multiplex PCR, the TCRdb table keeps only in-frame clones and is missing some. The sample lists fewer than 250,000 clones, roughly 86% occurring once. The sample taken for sequencing was PBMCs or T cells enriched from blood (not recorded which). All receptors come from a woman between 45 and 65 years old who had recovered from COVID-19. CDR3s include the opening cysteine and the closing phenylalanine or tryptophan. The D gene is left open where the match is weak. Some rows mark clone size as missing; the rest say once, few, many or name a class of expanded clone.

TRBJ1-4,.,once,TRBV30,CAWSVSFPGEKLFF,TGTGCCTGGAGTGTATCTTTTCCCGGTGAAAAACTGTTTTTT
TRBJ1-2,.,.,TRBV27,CATAPQGYPNYGYTF,TGTGCCACCGCTCCACAGGGATACCCCAACTATGGCTACACCTTC
TRBJ1-6,.,once,TRBV18,CASSPGGGLEGPLHF,TGTGCCAGCTCACCGGGTGGGGGACTCGAAGGGCCCCTCCACTTT
TRBJ1-5,TRBD1,once,TRBV5-1,CASSPGDRGRNQPQHF,TGCGCCAGCAGCCCCGGTGACAGGGGGCGGAATCAGCCCCAGCATTTT
TRBJ2-7,.,.,TRBV12-1,CASSPRTSGFTYEQYF,TGTGCCAGCAGCCCCCGGACTAGCGGGTTTACTTACGAGCAGTACTTC
TRBJ1-1,TRBD1,.,TRBV19,CASTDRGATEAFF,TGTGCCAGTACAGACAGGGGAGCCACTGAAGCTTTCTTT
TRBJ2-5,TRBD1,.,TRBV7-3,CASSLNPSRQGGETQYF,TGTGCCAGCAGCTTAAACCCCTCCCGACAGGGCGGGGAGACCCAGTACTTC
TRBJ2-7,.,.,TRBV9,CASSVVHGYEQYF,TGTGCCAGCAGCGTCGTCCACGGGTACGAGCAGTACTTC
TRBJ1-1,.,.,TRBV19,CASSGDQTVNTEAFF,TGTGCCAGTAGTGGGGATCAGACAGTGAACACTGAAGCTTTCTTT
TRBJ2-1,TRBD1,.,TRBV11-2,CASSLGQGVGEQFF,TGTGCCAGCAGCTTGGGACAGGGGGTCGGTGAGCAGTTCTTC
TRBJ2-4,TRBD2,.,TRBV19,CASSAKPKLAGGSRAPKNIQYF,TGTGCCAGTAGTGCGAAGCCCAAACTAGCGGGGGGGAGCCGGGCCCCGAAAAACATTCAGTACTTC
TRBJ1-1,.,.,TRBV19,CASSIDIRGRVTEAFF,TGTGCCAGTAGTATAGATATTCGGGGTCGGGTAACTGAAGCTTTCTTT
TRBJ1-4,.,.,TRBV5-1,CASSLDSTNEKLFF,TGCGCCAGCAGCCTGGACAGCACCAATGAAAAACTGTTTTTT
TRBJ2-6,TRBD2,.,TRBV4-1,CASSFEPGLVFVSGANVLTF,TGCGCCAGCAGCTTTGAACCGGGACTAGTATTTGTCTCTGGGGCCAACGTCCTGACTTTC
TRBJ2-1,TRBD2,.,TRBV5-1,CASSRQTSGAYNEQFF,TGCGCCAGCAGCCGCCAGACTAGCGGAGCATACAATGAGCAGTTCTTC
TRBJ2-1,.,.,TRBV15,CATSRRTAGTNNEQFF,TGTGCCACCAGCAGACGAACTGCGGGGACGAATAATGAGCAGTTCTTC
TRBJ2-7,.,few,TRBV24-1,CATSDSLEQYF,TGTGCCACCAGTGATTCATTGGAGCAGTACTTC
TRBJ1-1,.,.,TRBV6-5,CASSTVGAGSTEAFF,TGTGCCAGCAGTACCGTGGGCGCGGGGTCGACTGAAGCTTTCTTT
TRBJ1-4,TRBD1,.,TRBV7-2,CASSGQTGPNEKLFF,TGTGCCAGCAGCGGACAGACAGGGCCTAATGAAAAACTGTTTTTT
TRBJ2-7,TRBD1,.,TRBV6-6,CASRGTGSYEQYF,TGTGCCAGCAGAGGGACAGGTTCCTACGAGCAGTACTTC
TRBJ2-2,.,.,TRBV5-6,CASSLAVSGTGELFF,TGTGCCAGCAGCTTGGCGGTTAGCGGCACCGGGGAGCTGTTTTTT
TRBJ2-2,.,.,TRBV10-2,CASSPGTGELFF,TGCGCCAGCAGTCCCGGGACCGGGGAGCTGTTTTTT
TRBJ2-2,TRBD2,.,TRBV18,CASSPTSGNTGELFF,TGTGCCAGCTCACCAACTAGCGGGAACACCGGGGAGCTGTTTTTT
TRBJ2-1,.,.,TRBV19,CASSISMMSSYNEQFF,TGTGCCAGTAGTATATCCATGATGAGCTCCTACAATGAGCAGTTCTTC
TRBJ2-7,.,.,TRBV5-4,CASSTGTNSYEQYF,TGTGCCAGCAGCACAGGGACTAACTCCTACGAGCAGTACTTC
TRBJ2-7,TRBD2,.,TRBV7-2,CASSWGLAGAREQYF,TGTGCCAGCAGCTGGGGACTAGCGGGAGCCCGCGAGCAGTACTTC
TRBJ2-5,.,.,TRBV2,CASSEDYRTQYF,TGTGCCAGCAGTGAAGACTACCGAACCCAGTACTTC
TRBJ2-2,.,.,TRBV18,CASSPRNGRGTGELFF,TGTGCCAGCTCACCCAGAAACGGTCGCGGCACCGGGGAGCTGTTTTTT
TRBJ1-2,.,.,TRBV29-1,CSVGLEGGEVFGYGYTF,TGCAGCGTGGGGCTTGAAGGAGGGGAGGTATTCGGCTATGGCTACACCTTC
TRBJ1-4,TRBD1,once,TRBV5-1,CASSFGLGQGSDEKLFF,TGCGCCAGCAGCTTCGGGCTGGGACAGGGTAGTGATGAAAAACTGTTTTTT
TRBJ2-3,TRBD1,.,TRBV7-2,CASSLDRVRTDTQYF,TGTGCCAGCAGCCTAGACAGGGTACGCACAGATACGCAGTATTTT
TRBJ2-7,TRBD1,.,TRBV19,CASRRGGTGLHEQYF,TGTGCCAGTAGGAGGGGAGGGACAGGGCTACACGAGCAGTACTTC
TRBJ1-5,.,.,TRBV5-5,CASSLAPDSNQPQHF,TGTGCCAGCAGCTTGGCGCCAGATAGCAATCAGCCCCAGCATTTT
TRBJ2-5,TRBD2,.,TRBV3-1/TRBV3-2,CASSQGLAGLSEETQYF,TGTGCCAGCAGCCAAGGACTAGCGGGGCTATCCGAAGAGACCCAGTACTTC
TRBJ1-6,TRBD1,.,TRBV2,CASNLGGSGGPLHF,TGTGCCAGCAACCTTGGGGGTTCAGGGGGCCCCCTCCACTTT
TRBJ2-2,.,few,TRBV6-5,CASSYSTGSVGELFF,TGTGCCAGCAGTTACTCGACAGGTTCGGTCGGGGAGCTGTTTTTT
TRBJ2-5,TRBD1,.,TRBV2,CASRPTGARETQYF,TGTGCCAGCAGGCCCACAGGGGCGCGGGAGACCCAGTACTTC
TRBJ1-5,TRBD1,.,TRBV19,CASSTRTGGRQPQHF,TGTGCCAGTAGTACCCGGACAGGGGGTAGACAGCCCCAGCATTTT
TRBJ1-5,.,few,TRBV7-9,CASSASTVPNQPQHF,TGTGCCAGCAGCGCCTCCACAGTTCCTAATCAGCCCCAGCATTTT